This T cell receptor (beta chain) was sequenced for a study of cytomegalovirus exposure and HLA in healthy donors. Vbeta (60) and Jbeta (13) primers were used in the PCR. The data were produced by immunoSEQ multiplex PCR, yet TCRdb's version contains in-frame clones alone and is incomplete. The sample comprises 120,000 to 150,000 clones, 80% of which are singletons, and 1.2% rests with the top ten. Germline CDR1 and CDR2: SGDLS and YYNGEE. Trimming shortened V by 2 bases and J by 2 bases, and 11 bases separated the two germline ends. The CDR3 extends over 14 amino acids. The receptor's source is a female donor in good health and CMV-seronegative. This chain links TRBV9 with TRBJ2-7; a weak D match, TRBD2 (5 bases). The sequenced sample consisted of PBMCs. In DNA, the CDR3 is TGTGCCAGCAGCGTGGAGGAAGCTCCCTACGAGCAGTACTTC. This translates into CASSVEEAPYEQYF.